The 10 T cell receptor beta chains below were found in one sample sequenced in a study of Graves' ophthalmopathy and Graves' hyperthyroidism. The authors amplified TCR beta CDR3 regions from RNA transcripts. RT-PCR with HTBI primers came first, then second-round multiplex PCR. One entry per CDR3 protein, called by TCRdb with MiXCR from the multiplex PCR reads. The repertoire consists of over 450,000 distinct CDR3 sequences, with roughly 14% occurring once and the leading ten covering approximately 9.8%. The sequenced sample was blood. The receptor source for this set is a woman aged 25 to 39 with Graves' ophthalmopathy.

The chain recombines TRBV5-1 with TRBJ1-2; D not certain. The CDR3 is 13 residues long. Trimming stripped 3 bases from V and 4 bases from J, with 10 bases between. The V gene's germline CDR1 is SGHRS and CDR2 YFSETQ. The CDR3 coding sequence is TGCGCCAGCAGCTCGACCGTTGGCTATGGCTACACCTTC. Its translation is CASSSTVGYGYTF.

This clonotype was seen at least ten times. The chain employs TRBV12-3 or TRBV12-4 and TRBJ2-5; 8 nucleotides align to TRBD2. The CDR3 length is 14 residues. V trimming: 3 bases; J trimming: 2 bases; junction bases outside the gene matches: 2. The CDR3 nucleotides read TGTGCCAGCAGTTTCTCGGGGGGGCAAGAGACCCAGTACTTC. This codes for CASSFSGGQETQYF.

The chain combines TRBV28 with TRBJ1-2, with TRBD1 identical over 7 bases. This CDR3 comprises 14 residues. Germline V gives CDR1 MDHEN, CDR2 SYDVKM. The ends lost 5 bases at V and 6 bases at J; junction bases unmatched: 9. The CDR3 DNA follows: TGTGCCAGCAGTCCCATGACAGGGTTCGATGGCTACACCTTC. Translating gives CASSPMTGFDGYTF.

To note about this clonotype: Given a much more abundant clone one base away, this may be a read error. This chain connects TRBV5-1 to TRBJ1-6; a weak D match, TRBD1 (6 bases). The germline V gene encodes CDR1 SGHRS and CDR2 YFSETQ. The CDR3 runs to 15 residues. This CDR3 reads CASSLEGERGSHLHF. The CDR3 coding sequence is TGCGCCAGCAGCTTGGAGGGGGAGAGGGGTTCACACCTCCACTTT.

This clonotype was observed at least ten times. The V gene is TRBV3-1, the J gene TRBJ2-6; no reliable D call. The V end lost 3 bases, the J end lost 0 bases, and 3 bases lay between the germline ends. The CDR3 runs to 14 residues. Looked up from germline, CDR1 is LGHDT and CDR2 is YNNKEL (reference sequence). CDR3 DNA: TGTGCCAGCAGCCACTCCTCTGGGGCCAACGTCCTGACTTTC. It is translated as CASSHSSGANVLTF.

In its sample, this clonotype was seen many times. The rearrangement links TRBV7-9 to TRBJ2-5; possible D gene TRBD2, 5 bases. CDR1 is SEHNR and CDR2 is FQNEAQ in the germline V gene (reference sequence). The CDR3 totals 12 residues. Trimming removed 11 bases from V and 0 bases from J, with 10 bases in between. For the CDR3, the DNA is TGTGCCTCGACCGGGAACCAAGAGACCCAGTACTTC. This sequence encodes CASTGNQETQYF.

This clonotype was recorded at least ten times. The chain couples TRBV27 to TRBJ2-7, with D maybe TRBD2 (6 bases). Germline V gene sequence: CDR1 MNHEY, CDR2 SMNVEV (reference sequence). The ends were cut back, 4 bases at V and 5 bases at J, with 12 bases in the middle. The CDR3 runs 13 residues. The CDR3 nucleotides are TGTGCCAGCAGTTCCGGCGGGGTAAACGAGCAGTACTTC. Protein: CASSSGGVNEQYF.

This clonotype occurred many times. This sequence joins TRBV6-2 or TRBV6-3 and TRBJ1-1; D unclear. This CDR3 is built from 14 residues. V was shortened by 2 bases and J by 0 bases, with 7 bases between the two germline ends. From germline, CDR1 is MNHEY and CDR2 SVGEGT. The DNA of the CDR3 is TGTGCCAGCAGTTACAATATGGTGAACACTGAAGCTTTCTTT. Protein: CASSYNMVNTEAFF.

The sample holds many counts of this clonotype. The genes are TRBV24-1 and TRBJ2-5, with D perhaps matching TRBD1 (6 bases). The CDR3 sequence is 17 residues long. Germline assignment: CDR1 KGHDR and CDR2 SFDVKD. V was cut by 7 bases and J by 4 bases, with 24 bases left in between. The CDR3: CATSNPSKQGAAETQYF. CDR3 in DNA: TGTGCCACCAGCAATCCATCCAAACAGGGAGCGGCAGAGACCCAGTACTTC.

This clonotype was seen a handful of times. Given a much more abundant clone one base away, this may be a read error. The chain uses TRBV7-9 and TRBJ2-5; possibly TRBD2 for D (6 bases). Looked up from germline, CDR1 is SEHNR and CDR2 is FQNEAQ (reference sequence). This CDR3 is 16 amino acids long. CDR3 protein: CASSLRAGLHQGTQYF. DNA for the CDR3: TGTGCCAGCAGCTTAAGAGCGGGTCTCCACCAAGGGACCCAGTACTTC.